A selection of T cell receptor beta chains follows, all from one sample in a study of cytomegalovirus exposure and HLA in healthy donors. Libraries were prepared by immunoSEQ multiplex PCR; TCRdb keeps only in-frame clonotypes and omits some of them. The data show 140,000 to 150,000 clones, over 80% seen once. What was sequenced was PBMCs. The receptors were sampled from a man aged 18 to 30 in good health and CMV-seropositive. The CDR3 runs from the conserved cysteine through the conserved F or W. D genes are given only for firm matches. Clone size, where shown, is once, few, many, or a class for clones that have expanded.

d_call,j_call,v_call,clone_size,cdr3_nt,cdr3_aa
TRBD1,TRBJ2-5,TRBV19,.,TGTGCCAGTAGATTCTCACAGGGGGAGACCCAGTACTTC,CASRFSQGETQYF
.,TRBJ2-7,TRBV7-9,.,TGTGCCAGCAGCTTAGGTCTTGGGGCCTCGGAGCAGTACTTC,CASSLGLGASEQYF
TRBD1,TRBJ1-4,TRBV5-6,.,TGTGCCAGCAGCCTGACAGGGGGTGAAGAAAAACTGTTTTTT,CASSLTGGEEKLFF
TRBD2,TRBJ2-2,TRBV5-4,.,TGTGCCAGCAGCGAGACTAGCGGCTACACCGGGGAGCTGTTTTTT,CASSETSGYTGELFF
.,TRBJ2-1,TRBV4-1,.,TGCGCCAGCAGCCAAGGCCCTCTACCTAGCTCCTACAATGAGCAGTTCTTC,CASSQGPLPSSYNEQFF
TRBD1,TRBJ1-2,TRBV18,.,TGTGCCAGCTCACCATCTGGGACAGGAAACCTCTATGGCTACACCTTC,CASSPSGTGNLYGYTF
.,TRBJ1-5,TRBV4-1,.,TGCGCCAGCAGCCAAGGGGCCTCGCCTTCTCAGCCCCAGCATTTT,CASSQGASPSQPQHF
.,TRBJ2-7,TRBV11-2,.,TGTGCCAGCAGCCGACTAGAGGGTAGCGAGCAGTACTTC,CASSRLEGSEQYF
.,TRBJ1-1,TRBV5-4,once,TGTGCCAGCAGCGAGGCCGATACGGGGAGCGGCACTGAAGCTTTCTTT,CASSEADTGSGTEAFF
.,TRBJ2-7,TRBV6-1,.,TGTGCCAGCAGACCAGACACGATCACCTACGAGCAGTACTTC,CASRPDTITYEQYF
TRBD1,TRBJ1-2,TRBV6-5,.,TGTGCCAGCACCGGGACAGGGAATGGCTACACCTTC,CASTGTGNGYTF
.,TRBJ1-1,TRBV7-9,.,TGTGCCAGCACCGATACACCGAACACTGAAGCTTTCTTT,CASTDTPNTEAFF
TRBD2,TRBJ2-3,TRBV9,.,TGTGCCAGCAGCGTTGGGCGGGGGGCCACAGATACGCAGTATTTT,CASSVGRGATDTQYF
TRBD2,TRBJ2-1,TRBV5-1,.,TGCGCCAGCAGCTTTGGACTAGCGGGGGGGCCAAATGAGCAGTTCTTC,CASSFGLAGGPNEQFF
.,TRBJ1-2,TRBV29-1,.,TGCAGCGTTCATATTAAGACAGGAGTTGGGTATGGCTACACCTTC,CSVHIKTGVGYGYTF
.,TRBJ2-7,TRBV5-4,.,TGTGCCAGCAGCTTGGCCGGGGAATACTACGAGCAGTACTTC,CASSLAGEYYEQYF
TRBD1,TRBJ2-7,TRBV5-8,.,TGTGCCAGCAGCTTGGGTGGGACAGGGCAACCCTACGAGCAGTACTTC,CASSLGGTGQPYEQYF
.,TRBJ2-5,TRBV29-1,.,TGCAGCGTTAGTGCCCGCTTGGCCAAAGAGACCCAGTACTTC,CSVSARLAKETQYF
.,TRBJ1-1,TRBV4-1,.,TGCGCCAGCAGCCAAGAGGACTTCGGATTGGGCACTGAAGCTTTCTTT,CASSQEDFGLGTEAFF
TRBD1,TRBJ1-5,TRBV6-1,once,TGTGCCACTAGGGGGCCAGGGGGTCAGCCCCAGCATTTT,CATRGPGGQPQHF
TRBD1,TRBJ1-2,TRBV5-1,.,TGCGCCAGCAGCTTCCTTCCCGGGACAGGCAACTATGGCTACACCTTC,CASSFLPGTGNYGYTF
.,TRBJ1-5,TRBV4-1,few,TGCGCCAGCAGCCCCCCGGGGGATCAGCCCCAGCATTTT,CASSPPGDQPQHF
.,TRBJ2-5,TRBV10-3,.,TGTGCCATCGGTGGACAGCGAGGACAAGAGACCCAGTACTTC,CAIGGQRGQETQYF
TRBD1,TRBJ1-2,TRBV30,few,TGTGCCTGGTTACCAGGGGGTAACTATGGCTACACCTTC,CAWLPGGNYGYTF
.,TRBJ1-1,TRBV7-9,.,TGTGCCAGCAGCCTACAGGGCGCGAACACTGAAGCTTTCTTT,CASSLQGANTEAFF
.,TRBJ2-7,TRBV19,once,TGTGCCAGTAGTATCCGCGCAGCGAGTCCCTACGAGCAGTACTTC,CASSIRAASPYEQYF